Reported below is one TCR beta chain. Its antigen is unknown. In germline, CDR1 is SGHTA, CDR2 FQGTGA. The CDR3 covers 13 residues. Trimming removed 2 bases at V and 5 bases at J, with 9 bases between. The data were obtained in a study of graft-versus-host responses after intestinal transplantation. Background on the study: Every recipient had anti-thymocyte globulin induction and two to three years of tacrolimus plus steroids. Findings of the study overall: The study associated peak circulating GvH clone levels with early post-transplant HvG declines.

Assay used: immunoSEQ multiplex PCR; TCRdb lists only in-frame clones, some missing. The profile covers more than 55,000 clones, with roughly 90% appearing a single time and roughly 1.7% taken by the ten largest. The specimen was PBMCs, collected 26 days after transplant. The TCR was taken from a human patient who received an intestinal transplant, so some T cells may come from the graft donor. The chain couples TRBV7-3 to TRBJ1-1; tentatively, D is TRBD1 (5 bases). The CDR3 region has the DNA TGTGCCAGCAGCTTACAGGGAGGGACTGAAGCTTTCTTT. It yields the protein CASSLQGGTEAFF.